What follows is one TCR beta chain and its context. This clonotype has ten or more counts. Its antigen remains undetermined. Qualities for individual bases were not recorded, and no much larger clone is one base off. This specimen belongs to a study of T-cell memory formation after mild COVID-19 (dated by TCRdb to the early 2020s). About the study as a whole: Most TCR sequence clusters were specific to one of the two donors. Longitudinal TCRalpha and TCRbeta repertoire sequencing tracked T-cell clones expanding and contracting after mild COVID-19 in two donors. The cohort was made up of two young adult volunteers, one female and one male, who were previously healthy. The investigation overall reported the following: Only two mild cases were covered in the study, and larger cohorts including severe cases with pre-infection samples were considered necessary. Contracting CD4+ clones turned up mainly in the CM and EM memory subsets, whereas EMRA was where CD8+ clones were enriched. SARS-CoV-2 specificity was not confirmed for the second-wave clones peaking on day 37. Some responding clones were detected in pre-infection memory, which suggested that pre-existing cross-reactive memory T cells had joined the SARS-CoV-2 response. From day 15 to 85, contracting clones showed balanced CD4/CD8 phenotypes, whereas a second wave of clones that expanded from day 15 to 37 leaned towards CD4+.

Ficoll-Paque density gradient centrifugation was used to isolate PBMCs. For sequencing, an Illumina NovaSeq 6000 was employed. Using 5'RACE with constant-segment primers, TCRalpha and TCRbeta cDNA libraries were constructed, with sample barcodes and unique molecular identifiers added in the process. RNA was extracted from every sample with Trizol reagent. Library amplification was performed in two PCR steps, and a second sample barcode and Illumina TruSeq adapters were introduced in the second step. The libraries were sequenced on an Illumina NovaSeq using 2 x 150 bp paired-end reads. In the source study's methods: The reads were demultiplexed and collapsed into UMI-guided consensus sequences using migec v1.2.7. With mixcr v2.1.11, UMI consensuses were aligned to TRA and TRB V and J templates and assembled into clonotypes. A clonotype was counted as expanded or contracted only if both edgeR and NoisET called the change significant, with noise models trained on biological replicates. For edgeR calls, the thresholds were a false discovery rate-adjusted p below 0.01 and a log2 fold-change of 1. As an exploratory analysis of dynamics, max-normalized trajectories of the 1000 most abundant clonotypes were examined by PCA with hierarchical clustering. Separately sequenced CD4+ and CD8+ repertoires were used to assign a CD4 or CD8 phenotype to each responding clone. TCRdb reran the public reads through fastp at Q25 and MiXCR, keeping productive beta chains. Each CDR3 protein appears once, grouped with its most common genes and DNA. None of the V and J calls come from the authors' own analysis; TCRdb made them. The sample yields 30,000 to 35,000 distinct CDR3 sequences; 7.7% were counted once. Roughly 29% of the sample lies in the top ten.

Trimming removed 6 bases from V and 5 bases from J; the gene matches leave 10 bases unexplained. The CDR3 contains 14 residues, cysteine and phenylalanine counted. Of all the DNA, just the CDR3 is kept, 42 bases in frame from base 1. From a lookup of the germline V gene (reference sequence), CDR1 and CDR2 are DFQATT and SNEGSKA. The sequenced sample consisted of PBMCs or a T cell subset sorted from them (not recorded which). This TCR was recovered from a man between 18 and 29 years old who had mild COVID-19 (a few samples of this study predate the infection). The sample titles of this study are shuffled in the database, so cell type and time point are left out; the donor was told from shared clones. The chain is encoded by TRBV20-1 joined to TRBJ1-2, and TRBD1 matches 9 of the central bases. The DNA sequence is TGCAGTGCGGAACCGGGACAGGGAACGTATGGCTACACCTTC. Its translation reads: CSAEPGQGTYGYTF.